The TCR beta chain under discussion was sequenced for a study of cytomegalovirus exposure and HLA in healthy donors. Across the whole study: There were about 85 million unique TCRs (from HLA-typed donors) in an early data release. General study findings and limits: According to an earlier analysis, most TCR beta V segments yielded productive rearrangements about 90% or about 30% of the time.

PCR was performed using 60 Vbeta and 13 Jbeta primers. This table comes from immunoSEQ multiplex PCR, and its TCRdb copy is limited to in-frame clones, with some not included. The repertoire has under 200,000 clones, 70% to 80% of them found once; the top ten carry around 1.9%. With regard to this clone: As yet, its antigen is unknown.

Per germline, CDR1 SEHNR and CDR2 FQNEAQ (reference sequence). The CDR3 runs to 15 residues. Deletions cut 7 bases from V and 6 bases from J, with 19 bases between. Donors consisted of healthy bone marrow donors. When sampled, the donors appeared nominally healthy, though they likely had unrecorded immune exposures. The sample was PBMCs. The receptor was isolated from a woman under 40 in good health and CMV-seropositive. J is TRBJ1-3 and V is TRBV7-9; weak D call: TRBD1 (5 bases). CDR3 in DNA: TGTGCCAGCAACATTTTCACTGGGGCCGCAAACACCATATATTTT. Its translation is CASNIFTGAANTIYF.